A single T cell receptor (beta chain) is shown here with its context. Each PCR replicate from the sorted subsets contained around 0.2 ug DNA, which is some 32,000 T cell genomes. Profiled with immunoSEQ multiplex PCR; TCRdb holds only in-frame clones, not every one. Among about 2.4 million clones listed, around nine tenths were seen once. The V gene's germline CDR1 is MNHEY and CDR2 SVGAGI. The J segment lost 2 bases and the V segment lost 6 bases, leaving 6 bases of the junction unmatched. The CDR3 is 15 residues long. The data belong to a study of shared clonotypes between healthy human individuals.

The sequencing sample was made of naive CD4+ T cells sorted from blood. Documented subset: CD45RA+ positively selected. The origin of this receptor is a man younger than 35 in good health. The rearrangement links TRBV6-5 to TRBJ2-1; 8 bases fit TRBD2. In DNA, the CDR3 is TGTGCCAGCAGCCGTAGCGGGACTGCCTACAATGAGCAGTTCTTC. Its translation is CASSRSGTAYNEQFF.